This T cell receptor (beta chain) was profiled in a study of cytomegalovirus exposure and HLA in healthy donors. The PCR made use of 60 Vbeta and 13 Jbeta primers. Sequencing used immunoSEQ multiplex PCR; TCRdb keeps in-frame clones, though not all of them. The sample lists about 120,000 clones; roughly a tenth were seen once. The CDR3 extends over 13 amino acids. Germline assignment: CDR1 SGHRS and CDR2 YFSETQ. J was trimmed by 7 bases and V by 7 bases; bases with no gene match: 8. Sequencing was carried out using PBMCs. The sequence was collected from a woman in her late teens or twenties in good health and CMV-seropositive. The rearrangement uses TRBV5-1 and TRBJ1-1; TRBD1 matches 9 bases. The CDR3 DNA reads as TGCGCCAGCGGGGAAACAGGGGGCCTTGAAGCTTTCTTT. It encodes CASGETGGLEAFF.